This section outlines one T cell receptor (beta chain) sequence together with its context. The CDR3 totals 15 residues. V trimming: 10 bases; J trimming: 7 bases; junction bases outside the gene matches: 13. From germline, CDR1 is MNHEY and CDR2 SVGAGI. The data originate from a study of blood T cell repertoires in COVID-19. About the study: Researchers got acute and convalescent COVID-19 samples from the United States, Italy and Spain. The analysed material was cDNA or gDNA that came from T cells, B-cell-depleted T cells, or PBMCs.

Per the authors' pipeline: Researchers report that nucleated cell counts were estimated from reference gene primer amplification. Repertoires were generated with immunoSEQ multiplex PCR, while TCRdb's copy carries only in-frame clones and drops some. V, J and clone size were drawn from that table, and D and trimming were deduced from the DNA. The sample includes about 250,000 clones, 83% of them seen just once. V usage is TRBV6-5 and J usage is TRBJ2-2, with 9 bases fitting TRBD1. The sample was peripheral blood. The source of this sequence is a man older than 75 with acute or convalescent COVID-19. In nucleotides, the CDR3 is TGTGCCATCTCGGGGGACAGGGCATACCACGGGGAGCTGTTTTTT. It encodes CAISGDRAYHGELFF.